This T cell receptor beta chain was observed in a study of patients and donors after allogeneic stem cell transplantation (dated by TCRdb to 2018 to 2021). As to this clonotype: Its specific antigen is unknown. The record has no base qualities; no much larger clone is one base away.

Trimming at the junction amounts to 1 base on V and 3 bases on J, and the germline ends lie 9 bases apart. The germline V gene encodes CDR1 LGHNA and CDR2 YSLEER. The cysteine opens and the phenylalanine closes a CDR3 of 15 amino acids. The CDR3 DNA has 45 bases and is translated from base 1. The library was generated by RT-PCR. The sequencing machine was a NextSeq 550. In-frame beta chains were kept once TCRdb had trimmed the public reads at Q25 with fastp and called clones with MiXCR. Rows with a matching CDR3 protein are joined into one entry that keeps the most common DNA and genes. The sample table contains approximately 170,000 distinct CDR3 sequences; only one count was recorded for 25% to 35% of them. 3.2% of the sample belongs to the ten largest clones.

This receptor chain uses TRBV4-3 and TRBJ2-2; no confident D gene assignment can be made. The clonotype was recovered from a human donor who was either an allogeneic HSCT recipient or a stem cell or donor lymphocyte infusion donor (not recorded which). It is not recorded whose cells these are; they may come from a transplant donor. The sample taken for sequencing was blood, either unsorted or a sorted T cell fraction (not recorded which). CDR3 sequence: CASSQGLLDTGELFF. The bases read TGCGCCAGCAGCCAAGGGCTGCTCGACACCGGGGAGCTGTTTTTT.